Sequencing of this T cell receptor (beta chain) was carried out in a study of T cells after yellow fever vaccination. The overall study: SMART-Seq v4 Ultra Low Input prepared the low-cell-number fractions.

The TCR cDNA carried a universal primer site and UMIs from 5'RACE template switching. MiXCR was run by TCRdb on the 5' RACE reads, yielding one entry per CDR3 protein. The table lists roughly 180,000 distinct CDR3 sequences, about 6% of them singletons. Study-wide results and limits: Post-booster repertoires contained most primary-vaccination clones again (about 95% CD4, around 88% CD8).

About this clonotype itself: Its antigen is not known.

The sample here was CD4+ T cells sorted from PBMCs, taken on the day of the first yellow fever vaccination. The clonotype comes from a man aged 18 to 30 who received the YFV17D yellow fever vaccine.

CDR3 sequence reads: CASSLKLAGSSYEQYF. The CDR3 DNA is TGTGCCAGCAGCCTTAAACTAGCGGGGAGCTCCTACGAGCAGTACTTC. This chain uses TRBV27 with TRBJ2-7; 10 nucleotides agree with TRBD2. Germline V gene lookup returns CDR1 MNHEY and CDR2 SMNVEV (reference sequence). The CDR3 length is 16 residues. J was trimmed by 0 bases and V by 6 bases; bases with no gene match: 8.